The rows below give T cell receptor beta chains drawn from one sample of a study of Ad26.COV2.S vaccination and SARS-CoV-2 variants. Assay used: immunoSEQ multiplex PCR; TCRdb lists only in-frame clones, some missing. The data show about 350,000 clones, just over 90% seen once. The material sequenced was peripheral blood, taken after recovery from COVID-19. These receptors all come from a human donor who had recovered from COVID-19. Each CDR3 is given with its conserved first and last residue. The order of the fields is J gene, clone size, D gene, V gene, CDR3 protein. The D gene is left open where the match is weak. Not all rows give a size; the values are once, few, many and, for expanded clones, a class.

TRBJ2-1,NA,TRBD2,TRBV5-5,CASSLSGGENEQFF
TRBJ1-2,once,NA,TRBV5-5,CASRAGAVSHYGYTF
TRBJ1-3,NA,NA,TRBV11-3,CASSLGPGSGNTIYF
TRBJ1-2,once,TRBD1,TRBV25-1,CASRAGTGPLCF
TRBJ2-3,NA,NA,TRBV5-4,CASSTGPFTDTQYF
TRBJ2-4,NA,NA,TRBV6-2/TRBV6-3,CASSYGTIAKNIQYF
TRBJ2-7,NA,TRBD2,TRBV2,CASSDSGGREQYF
TRBJ1-6,NA,NA,TRBV9,CASSVAQGANNSPLHF
TRBJ1-5,few,TRBD1,TRBV7-9,CASSLTGGQPQHF
TRBJ2-6,NA,TRBD2,TRBV11-2,CASSSREGPPTGANVLTF
TRBJ2-5,NA,TRBD2,TRBV2,CASSLGLAGTETQYF
TRBJ2-7,NA,NA,TRBV27,CASTDGRAEQYF
TRBJ2-3,NA,NA,TRBV20-1,CSASVVVGTDTQYF
TRBJ1-2,NA,NA,TRBV4-1,CASSQEVRENYGYTF
TRBJ2-3,NA,NA,TRBV19,CASSVGSTTDTQYF
TRBJ2-5,NA,TRBD1,TRBV6-1,CASRKGQGGKTQYF
TRBJ2-5,NA,TRBD2,TRBV15,CATSKLAGEETQYF
TRBJ1-2,NA,NA,TRBV6-5,CASRLDSLGGYTF
TRBJ2-2,NA,TRBD2,TRBV12-5,CASRLAGVHGELFF
TRBJ2-3,NA,NA,TRBV6-4,CASSLFEWADTQYF
TRBJ2-1,NA,NA,TRBV4-1,CASSEGGNEQFF
TRBJ2-2,NA,NA,TRBV24-1,CATGGRFTGELFF
TRBJ2-7,NA,NA,TRBV27,CASRPFLSSYEQYF
TRBJ2-5,NA,NA,TRBV6-5,CASTPDYSTETQYF
TRBJ1-2,few,NA,TRBV9,CASSVEDWAGYTF
TRBJ1-2,NA,NA,TRBV5-1,CASSLGRLHNYGYTF
TRBJ1-4,NA,TRBD1,TRBV11-2,CASSPSLGTGMFF
TRBJ1-3,NA,NA,TRBV9,CASSQDRLGGSGNTIYF
TRBJ1-1,NA,NA,TRBV5-1,CASSLGNGDTEAFF
TRBJ2-3,NA,NA,TRBV5-6,CASSPNLRDTQYF
TRBJ1-1,NA,TRBD1,TRBV11-2,CASSLRQGNTEAFF
TRBJ2-7,NA,TRBD1,TRBV13,CASSSSWDRVTYEQYF
TRBJ1-1,NA,NA,TRBV6-5,CASSYWINDEAFF
TRBJ1-1,NA,NA,TRBV7-9,CASSLPRGGRAGGTEAFF
TRBJ1-5,NA,NA,TRBV27,CASSFRGSYNQPQHF
TRBJ2-4,once,TRBD2,TRBV3-1/TRBV3-2,CASSQDGTSINIQYF
TRBJ1-2,NA,NA,TRBV12-3/TRBV12-4,CASNPGPGGYTF
TRBJ2-5,NA,NA,TRBV19,CASSLLSEGQETQYF
TRBJ2-7,NA,NA,TRBV25-1,CASSEQRKEQYF
TRBJ2-3,NA,NA,TRBV11-3,CASSLNSGDTQYF
TRBJ2-3,NA,NA,TRBV10-3,CAIQAREVGTGTDTQYF